The source of this T cell receptor (beta chain) is a study of blood T cell repertoires in COVID-19. Looked up from germline, CDR1 is MNHEY and CDR2 is SVGEGT. Losses at the gene ends were 0 bases for V and 2 bases for J; bases not matched to a gene: 5. This CDR3 is built from 16 residues. Sequenced by immunoSEQ multiplex PCR; TCRdb stores in-frame clones only, minus some. The sample includes approximately 230,000 clones, over 75% of them seen just once. The TCR originated in a middle-aged man who had recovered from COVID-19. The sequencing input was PBMCs or T cells enriched from blood (not recorded which). The chain couples TRBV6-2 or TRBV6-3 to TRBJ2-3; the match to TRBD2 covers 7 bases. The CDR3 loop reads CASSYSVLAVTDTQYF. The CDR3 DNA reads as TGTGCCAGCAGTTACTCAGTTCTAGCGGTCACAGATACGCAGTATTTT.